These 25 T cell receptor beta chains share one sample of origin, sequenced in a study of blood T cell repertoires in COVID-19. Sequenced by immunoSEQ multiplex PCR; TCRdb stores in-frame clones only, minus some. Of around 99,000 clones in the sample, around 82% were seen once. Sequencing input: peripheral blood. The receptor set was obtained from a human donor in a cohort sampled during active or convalescent COVID-19.

The table lists this clone with a count of one. The chain links TRBV6-2 or TRBV6-3 to TRBJ2-7; a possible D gene is TRBD2 (6 bases). Between the trimmed V and J ends, which lost 2 bases and 3 bases, there was a span of 20 bases. The CDR3 consists of 17 residues. Germline V CDR1 and CDR2: MNHEY, SVGEGT. DNA of the CDR3: TGTGCCAGCAGTTACGGGACTGACTCGAGTCCTCTCTACGAGCAGTACTTC. Amino acids: CASSYGTDSSPLYEQYF.

J is TRBJ2-1 and V is TRBV10-3; 8 bases line up with TRBD2. CDR3 size: 17 residues. V lost 2 bases, J lost 4 bases, and 10 bases stayed unmatched. The germline gives CDR1 ENHRY, CDR2 SYGVKD. CDR3 protein: CAISEVLLAERYNEQFF. The CDR3 DNA sequence: TGTGCCATCAGTGAGGTTTTACTAGCGGAAAGGTACAATGAGCAGTTCTTC.

In this sample, this clone turned up a few times. CDR3 in amino acids: CASSAGQINQPQHF. Written as DNA, the CDR3 is TGTGCCAGCAGCGCCGGACAGATCAATCAGCCCCAGCATTTT. J is TRBJ1-5 and V is TRBV9; possible D gene TRBD1, 6 bases. The CDR3 extends over 14 amino acids. Germline CDR1 and CDR2: SGDLS and YYNGEE. V lost 3 bases, J lost 3 bases, and 10 bases lay in between. Based on the CDR3 plus reference TRBV9 and TRBJ1-5, the full variable domain is DSGVTQTPKHLITATGQRVTLRCSPRSGDLSVYWYQQSLDQGLQFLIQYYNGEERAKGNILERFSAQQFPDLHSELNLSSLELGDSALYFCASSAGQINQPQHFGDGTRLSIL.

The chain couples TRBV4-1 to TRBJ2-7; D unclear. Looked up from germline, CDR1 is MGHRA and CDR2 is YSYEKL. V dropped 1 base and J dropped 2 bases, with 15 bases sitting between them. The CDR3 is 16 amino acids. CDR3: CASSQGKGRFTYEQYF. The CDR3 nucleotides are TGCGCCAGCAGCCAAGGGAAAGGCAGGTTTACCTACGAGCAGTACTTC.

This chain connects TRBV6-5 to TRBJ1-2; tentative D call: TRBD1 (6 bases). This CDR3 region has 14 residues. Germline V lookup: CDR1 MNHEY, CDR2 SVGAGI. Trimming pared 6 bases from V and 4 bases from J, leaving 15 bases between. CDR3 residues: CASRGTTLGYGYTF. DNA of the CDR3: TGTGCCAGCAGGGGGACAACTTTGGGCTATGGCTACACCTTC.

The gene calls are TRBV5-1 and TRBJ1-6, with D maybe TRBD1 (6 bases). From germline, CDR1 is SGHRS and CDR2 YFSETQ. This CDR3 is 14 amino acids long. V lost 4 bases to trimming and J lost 7 bases, with 12 bases between them. CDR3 in amino acids: CASSVDSRNSPLHF. CDR3 nucleotides: TGCGCCAGCAGCGTGGACAGCCGGAATTCACCCCTCCACTTT.

The J gene is TRBJ1-2, the V gene TRBV23-1; the D gene is possibly TRBD1 (5 bases). TRBV23-1 is placed among ORFs of uncertain function. This CDR3 comprises 17 residues. Trimming took 0 bases from V and 3 from J, leaving 17 bases between them. The CDR3 reads CASSQSRGDSGDYGYTF. CDR3 in DNA: TGCGCCAGCAGTCAATCAAGAGGGGACTCCGGAGACTATGGCTACACCTTC.

The chain has TRBV19 and TRBJ2-2, with 9 positions matching TRBD1. The CDR3 covers 16 residues. Looked up from germline, CDR1 is LNHDA and CDR2 is SQIVND (reference sequence). After removal of 7 bases from V and 6 bases from J, the junction contained 12 bases not matched to a gene. The CDR3 bases are TGTGCCAGTATTCGATCGGGACAGGGCGCCGCCGGGGAGCTGTTTTTT. It is translated as CASIRSGQGAAGELFF.

The chain is built from TRBV6-5 and TRBJ2-1, with 12 bases that match TRBD2. V was pared by 6 bases and J by 7 bases, with 7 bases of the junction left unmatched. The CDR3 is 15 residues long. Germline V lookup: CDR1 MNHEY, CDR2 SVGAGI. In nucleotides, the CDR3 is TGTGCCAGCAGGACACGACTAGCGGGGGAGAATGAGCAGTTCTTC. Amino acid sequence: CASRTRLAGENEQFF.

V gene TRBV9 combines with J gene TRBJ1-1, with D tentatively TRBD1 (6 bases). Germline values: CDR1 SGDLS, CDR2 YYNGEE. There are 16 residues in the CDR3. V was pared by 3 bases and J by 4 bases, with 19 bases between. The CDR3 nucleotides read TGTGCCAGCAGCGCGCCTCAGACAGGCTGGACCACTGAAGCTTTCTTT. It encodes CASSAPQTGWTTEAFF. Full variable domain (outside the CDR3, taken from reference TRBV9 and TRBJ1-1): DSGVTQTPKHLITATGQRVTLRCSPRSGDLSVYWYQQSLDQGLQFLIQYYNGEERAKGNILERFSAQQFPDLHSELNLSSLELGDSALYFCASSAPQTGWTTEAFFGQGTRLTVV.

V usage is TRBV5-4 and J usage is TRBJ1-5; D is ambiguous. The germline V gene has CDR1 SGHNT and CDR2 YYREEE (reference sequence). The CDR3 covers 14 residues. Trimming removed 0 bases at V and 6 bases at J, with 10 bases between. CDR3 loop: CASSLGPGAQPQHF. CDR3 coding DNA: TGTGCCAGCAGCTTGGGTCCAGGTGCTCAGCCCCAGCATTTT.

This chain connects TRBV11-2 to TRBJ1-1; possibly TRBD1 for D (6 bases). Trimming took 3 bases from V and 2 from J, leaving 10 bases between them. Germline V gene data show CDR1 as SGHAT and CDR2 as FQNNGV. The CDR3 contains 14 residues. The DNA for the CDR3 is TGTGCCAGCAGCTTGACCAGGGGAAACACTGAAGCTTTCTTT. Translated, it gives CASSLTRGNTEAFF.

The chain employs TRBV19 and TRBJ2-7; 10 nucleotides match TRBD2. Germline V gene sequence: CDR1 LNHDA, CDR2 SQIVND (reference sequence). Trimming at V came to 8 bases and at J to 3 bases, leaving 13 bases not matched to a gene. This CDR3 contains 16 residues. This CDR3 is CASQVYASGRFYEQYF. The DNA of the CDR3 is TGTGCCAGTCAAGTATACGCTAGCGGGAGATTCTACGAGCAGTACTTC.

A few counts support this clone. The rearrangement links TRBV28 to TRBJ2-7; tentative D call: TRBD2 (6 bases). CDR3 length: 18 residues. From germline, CDR1 is MDHEN and CDR2 SYDVKM. Trimming left V 8 bases short and J 1 base short, with 27 bases between. CDR3 nucleotide sequence: TGTGCCAGCCGAAAATATGGAGGGGCGGGCGGGGTATCCTACGAGCAGTACTTC. Amino acid sequence: CASRKYGGAGGVSYEQYF.

The chain employs TRBV9 and TRBJ1-2, with D uncertain. CDR1 and CDR2 (germline): SGDLS, YYNGEE. The CDR3 contains 16 residues. With 0 bases removed from V and 6 bases from J, the gap between germline ends came to 18 bases. CDR3 DNA: TGTGCCAGCAGCGTAGTTCCCGAGGGAAGAGTGGATGGCTACACCTTC. Protein: CASSVVPEGRVDGYTF.

The chain carries TRBV29-1 and TRBJ2-5; D not certain. V was shortened by 4 bases and J by 5 bases, with 8 bases between the two germline ends. CDR3 length: 11 amino acids. Germline V CDR1 and CDR2: SQVTM, ANQGSEA. CDR3 loop: CSVAVVETQYF. DNA of the CDR3: TGCAGCGTTGCGGTAGTGGAGACCCAGTACTTC.

This chain joins TRBV28 and TRBJ2-7; a possible D gene is TRBD1 (5 bases). Germline-derived CDR1 and CDR2 are MDHEN and SYDVKM. The V gene lost 6 bases and the J gene lost 7 bases, with 19 bases spanning the gap. The CDR3 sequence is 14 residues long. The CDR3 region is CASSLQTRGTEQYF. The CDR3 bases are TGTGCCAGCAGCCTCCAAACAAGGGGTACAGAGCAGTACTTC. The full variable domain, in which reference TRBV28 and TRBJ2-7 provide the parts outside the CDR3, is DVKVTQSSRYLVKRTGEKVFLECVQDMDHENMFWYRQDPGLGLRLIYFSYDVKMKEKGDIPEGYSVSREKKERFSLILESASTNQTSMYLCASSLQTRGTEQYFGPGTRLTVT.

The rearrangement links TRBV5-6 to TRBJ1-1; D is perhaps TRBD1 (6 bases). Trimming took 0 bases from V and 1 from J, leaving 10 bases between them. This CDR3 has 15 residues. The germline gives CDR1 SGHDT, CDR2 YYEEEE. Here the CDR3 reads CASSLGQVTNTEAFF. The CDR3 nucleotides are TGTGCCAGCAGCTTGGGACAGGTGACGAACACTGAAGCTTTCTTT.

This sequence joins TRBV24-1 and TRBJ2-7, with D possibly being TRBD1 (6 bases). CDR1 and CDR2 from the germline V gene are KGHDR and SFDVKD. V lost 10 bases to trimming and J lost 5 bases, with 20 bases between them. CDR3 length: 14 residues. The CDR3, as DNA: TGTGCCACGTCACGAGGGGGAAACGTAGACGAGCAGTACTTC. Protein product: CATSRGGNVDEQYF.

The chain has TRBV7-2 and TRBJ1-4; TRBD1 might be the D (5 bases). The V and J ends lost 1 base and 6 bases respectively, with 12 bases between them. CDR1 SGHTA and CDR2 FQGNSA come from the germline V gene. The CDR3 is made up of 15 amino acids. The CDR3 nucleotides are TGTGCCAGCAGCTTAGTCTCAGGGCTCGATGAAAAACTGTTTTTT. It translates to CASSLVSGLDEKLFF.

The V and J genes are TRBV7-3 and TRBJ1-6; D not resolved. Trimming removed 1 base from V and 6 bases from J, with 13 bases in between. Germline loops: CDR1 SGHTA, CDR2 FQGTGA. The CDR3 consists of 16 residues. CDR3 DNA: TGTGCCAGCAGCTTAATTGCGGGAGGGAGTAATTCACCCCTCCACTTT. Translation: CASSLIAGGSNSPLHF.

The V and J genes are TRBV18 and TRBJ1-2, with D possibly being TRBD1 (5 bases). The V gene lost 6 bases and the J gene lost 5 bases, with 16 bases spanning the gap. This CDR3 is built from 14 residues. Germline V CDR1 and CDR2: KGHSH, LQKENI. In DNA, the CDR3 is TGTGCCAGCTCCCAATCAGGGTCCTTTTATGGCTACACCTTC. This codes for CASSQSGSFYGYTF.

The CDR3 here is CASSDRGSYEQYF. The CDR3 DNA sequence: TGTGCCAGCAGCGACAGGGGCTCCTACGAGCAGTACTTC. The chain carries TRBV28 and TRBJ2-7; TRBD1 agrees at 8 bases. Germline V gene sequence: CDR1 MDHEN, CDR2 SYDVKM. V shed 6 bases, J shed 0 bases, and the junction held 1 base outside the gene matches. The CDR3 covers 13 residues.

The CDR3 reads CASSLGGTDTQYF. The CDR3 DNA reads TGTGCCAGCAGCCTAGGGGGCACAGATACGCAGTATTTT. This chain joins TRBV6-5 and TRBJ2-3; maybe TRBD1 (5 bases). The CDR3 runs 13 residues. CDR1 MNHEY and CDR2 SVGAGI come from the germline V gene. The V end lost 6 bases, the J end lost 1 base, and 8 bases lay between the germline ends.

The chain links TRBV6-5 to TRBJ1-1; possibly TRBD1 for D (5 bases). V lost 2 bases to trimming and J lost 0 bases, with 7 bases between them. The CDR3 consists of 14 residues. Germline values: CDR1 MNHEY, CDR2 SVGAGI. CDR3 region: CASSYTGMNTEAFF. The DNA for the CDR3 is TGTGCCAGCAGTTACACAGGAATGAACACTGAAGCTTTCTTT.